The 14 T cell receptor beta chains listed next were all sequenced from one sample in a study of cytotoxic CD8 clonotypes in ibrutinib-treated CLL. Sequencing used immunoSEQ multiplex PCR; TCRdb keeps in-frame clones, though not all of them. The repertoire holds 150,000 to 200,000 clones, with about 88% as singletons. The sample in question was PBMCs, obtained at disease progression, from a patient treated with ibrutinib. These receptors came from a human donor with chronic lymphocytic leukemia.

This clone was counted between two and nine times. This chain joins TRBV7-7 and TRBJ2-7, with D perhaps matching TRBD2 (6 bases). Germline CDR1 reads SSHAT; CDR2 reads FNYEAQ (reference sequence). The V and J ends lost 3 bases and 6 bases respectively, with 24 bases between them. The CDR3 runs to 17 residues. The CDR3: CASSFCQRRHFGGEQYF. Written as DNA, the CDR3 is TGTGCCAGCAGCTTTTGTCAACGCAGGCATTTCGGGGGCGAGCAGTACTTC.

This clone was recorded once. The chain has TRBV2 and TRBJ1-1; maybe TRBD1 (6 bases). The V and J ends lost 1 base and 6 bases respectively, with 15 bases between them. Per germline, CDR1 SNHLY and CDR2 FYNNEI. CDR3 length: 15 residues. CDR3 sequence reads: CASSEVGTKRAEAFF. CDR3 bases: TGTGCCAGCAGTGAAGTGGGGACAAAGCGGGCTGAAGCTTTCTTT.

The chain is built from TRBV5-1 and TRBJ2-7; 8 bases match TRBD1. This CDR3 contains 20 residues. Germline CDR1 is SGHRS and CDR2 is YFSETQ. With V trimmed by 0 bases and J by 2 bases, 19 bases remained unmatched. CDR3 nucleotides: TGCGCCAGCAGCTTGGGGATTAGACAGGGGTCATATGGTAGGGCCTACGAGCAGTACTTC. Translating gives CASSLGIRQGSYGRAYEQYF.

The chain recombines TRBV6-1 with TRBJ2-3; no clear D gene. Germline V lookup: CDR1 MNHNS, CDR2 SASEGT. V gave up 6 bases and J gave up 1 base, with 11 bases separating them. The CDR3 length is 14 residues. The CDR3 sequence is CASSQHTGTDTQYF. CDR3 bases: TGTGCCAGCAGCCAACACACGGGCACAGATACGCAGTATTTT.

V gene TRBV5-7 combines with J gene TRBJ2-7, with no clear D. TRBV5-7 is an ORF for which the function is uncertain. V was cut by 4 bases and J by 6 bases, with 5 bases left in between. The CDR3 contains 10 residues. The chain's CDR3 is CASSRPEQYF. CDR3 coding DNA: TGTGCCAGCAGCCGCCCCGAGCAGTACTTC.

V and J are TRBV6-1 and TRBJ2-2, with D perhaps matching TRBD2 (6 bases). The CDR3 loop spans 15 amino acids. Germline V gene sequence: CDR1 MNHNS, CDR2 SASEGT. V was cut by 6 bases and J by 3 bases, with 14 bases left in between. CDR3 DNA sequence: TGTGCCAGCAGCGGACCCGGGGGATACACCGGGGAGCTGTTTTTT. Amino acid sequence: CASSGPGGYTGELFF.

This chain joins TRBV4-3 and TRBJ2-7; the D is unclear. Germline V gives CDR1 LGHNA, CDR2 YSLEER. CDR3 length equals 14 residues. Trimming took 1 base from V and 2 from J, leaving 9 bases between them. CDR3 DNA: TGCGCCAGCAGCCAAGTTCAAGGCACCTACGAGCAGTACTTC. It specifies CASSQVQGTYEQYF.

The chain uses TRBV2 and TRBJ2-1; 7 bases align to TRBD2. V lost 4 bases and J lost 3; bases outside the gene matches: 9. The germline gives CDR1 SNHLY, CDR2 FYNNEI. This CDR3 region has 16 residues. This CDR3 is CASSGPLAVGYNEQFF. The CDR3 DNA sequence: TGTGCCAGCAGTGGACCTCTAGCGGTGGGCTACAATGAGCAGTTCTTC.

This chain uses TRBV7-2 with TRBJ2-5, with D possibly TRBD2 on 7 matching bases. Germline V lookup: CDR1 SGHTA, CDR2 FQGNSA. Trimming pared 5 bases from V and 5 bases from J, leaving 18 bases between. The CDR3 is 15 residues long. The CDR3 reads CASSALMGRGETQYF. The CDR3, as DNA: TGTGCCAGCAGCGCCCTTATGGGGAGGGGGGAGACCCAGTACTTC.

Only a few counts were recorded for this clone. The genes are TRBV19 and TRBJ1-3, with D tentatively TRBD1 (6 bases). This CDR3 is built from 14 residues. V lost 4 bases and J lost 2, with 9 bases in between. Germline assignment: CDR1 LNHDA and CDR2 SQIVND (reference sequence). CDR3 nucleotide sequence: TGTGCCAGTAGTAAGGACAGAGCTGGAAACACCATATATTTT. Translation gives CASSKDRAGNTIYF.

The chain carries TRBV4-2 and TRBJ2-2; 11 bases map to TRBD2. Trimming removed 1 base from V and 6 bases from J; junction bases left unmatched: 10. The germline V gene encodes CDR1 LGHNA and CDR2 YNFKEQ. The CDR3 has 18 amino acids. CDR3 DNA: TGTGCCAGCAGCCAAGCACTAGCGGGAGATATTGTTGCCGGGGAGCTGTTTTTT. This gives the protein CASSQALAGDIVAGELFF.

This clone was detected once. The rearrangement joins TRBV5-8 to TRBJ2-3, with D hard to call. The CDR3 runs to 12 residues. V lost 3 bases, J lost 0 bases, and 2 bases lay in between. CDR1 SGHTS and CDR2 YDEGEE come from the germline V gene. CDR3 loop: CASSWSTDTQYF. As DNA, the CDR3 is TGTGCCAGCAGCTGGAGCACAGATACGCAGTATTTT.

J is TRBJ2-7 and V is TRBV7-2; 13 positions agree with TRBD2. The CDR3 covers 19 residues. CDR1 SGHTA and CDR2 FQGNSA come from the germline V gene. V lost 3 bases and J lost 3; bases outside the gene matches: 14. The CDR3 nucleotides are TGTGCCAGCAGCTTTCCGACTAGCGGGAGGCCCTGGGGCCTCTACGAGCAGTACTTC. Protein sequence: CASSFPTSGRPWGLYEQYF.

The table lists this clone with a count of one. The chain employs TRBV7-8 and TRBJ1-1; unclear D gene. The germline V gene has CDR1 SGHVS and CDR2 FQNEAQ. The CDR3 is made up of 15 amino acids. The V end was cut by 6 bases, the J end by 2 bases, with 16 bases between. For the CDR3, the DNA is TGTGCCAGCAGACAACAAACGGATAGCAACACTGAAGCTTTCTTT. Translated, it gives CASRQQTDSNTEAFF.